The entry below describes one TCR beta chain. What it binds is not known. The data were taken from a study of T-cell reconstitution after alpha-beta-depleted transplantation in children. General observations from the study: The study traced high day-60 TCRbeta diversity in some patients to surviving recipient T cells and thymic progenitors. As was reported, about two months after transplant, alpha-beta T cells came from several hundred expanded graft clones.

A library of TCRbeta sequences, prepared with unique molecular identifiers, was generated. One entry per CDR3 protein, called by TCRdb with MiXCR from the PCR reads. This sample has around 500,000 distinct CDR3 sequences, with roughly 23% found just once. The CDR3 spans 15 residues. Trimming stripped 3 bases from V and 6 bases from J, with 15 bases between. Germline assignment: CDR1 SGHVS and CDR2 FQNEAQ. The rearrangement links TRBV7-8 to TRBJ1-5; no clear D. This sequence originates from a boy under two years old who had a stem cell transplant for acute myeloid leukemia, so the T cells may come from the graft donor. Sequenced here: PBMCs, mostly from graft donor cells, sampled 360 days after TCRalphabeta/CD19-depleted stem cell transplant. The CDR3 sequence: CASSFSVRSSQPQHF. The DNA of the CDR3 is TGTGCCAGCAGCTTTTCGGTTAGGTCGAGTCAGCCCCAGCATTTT.